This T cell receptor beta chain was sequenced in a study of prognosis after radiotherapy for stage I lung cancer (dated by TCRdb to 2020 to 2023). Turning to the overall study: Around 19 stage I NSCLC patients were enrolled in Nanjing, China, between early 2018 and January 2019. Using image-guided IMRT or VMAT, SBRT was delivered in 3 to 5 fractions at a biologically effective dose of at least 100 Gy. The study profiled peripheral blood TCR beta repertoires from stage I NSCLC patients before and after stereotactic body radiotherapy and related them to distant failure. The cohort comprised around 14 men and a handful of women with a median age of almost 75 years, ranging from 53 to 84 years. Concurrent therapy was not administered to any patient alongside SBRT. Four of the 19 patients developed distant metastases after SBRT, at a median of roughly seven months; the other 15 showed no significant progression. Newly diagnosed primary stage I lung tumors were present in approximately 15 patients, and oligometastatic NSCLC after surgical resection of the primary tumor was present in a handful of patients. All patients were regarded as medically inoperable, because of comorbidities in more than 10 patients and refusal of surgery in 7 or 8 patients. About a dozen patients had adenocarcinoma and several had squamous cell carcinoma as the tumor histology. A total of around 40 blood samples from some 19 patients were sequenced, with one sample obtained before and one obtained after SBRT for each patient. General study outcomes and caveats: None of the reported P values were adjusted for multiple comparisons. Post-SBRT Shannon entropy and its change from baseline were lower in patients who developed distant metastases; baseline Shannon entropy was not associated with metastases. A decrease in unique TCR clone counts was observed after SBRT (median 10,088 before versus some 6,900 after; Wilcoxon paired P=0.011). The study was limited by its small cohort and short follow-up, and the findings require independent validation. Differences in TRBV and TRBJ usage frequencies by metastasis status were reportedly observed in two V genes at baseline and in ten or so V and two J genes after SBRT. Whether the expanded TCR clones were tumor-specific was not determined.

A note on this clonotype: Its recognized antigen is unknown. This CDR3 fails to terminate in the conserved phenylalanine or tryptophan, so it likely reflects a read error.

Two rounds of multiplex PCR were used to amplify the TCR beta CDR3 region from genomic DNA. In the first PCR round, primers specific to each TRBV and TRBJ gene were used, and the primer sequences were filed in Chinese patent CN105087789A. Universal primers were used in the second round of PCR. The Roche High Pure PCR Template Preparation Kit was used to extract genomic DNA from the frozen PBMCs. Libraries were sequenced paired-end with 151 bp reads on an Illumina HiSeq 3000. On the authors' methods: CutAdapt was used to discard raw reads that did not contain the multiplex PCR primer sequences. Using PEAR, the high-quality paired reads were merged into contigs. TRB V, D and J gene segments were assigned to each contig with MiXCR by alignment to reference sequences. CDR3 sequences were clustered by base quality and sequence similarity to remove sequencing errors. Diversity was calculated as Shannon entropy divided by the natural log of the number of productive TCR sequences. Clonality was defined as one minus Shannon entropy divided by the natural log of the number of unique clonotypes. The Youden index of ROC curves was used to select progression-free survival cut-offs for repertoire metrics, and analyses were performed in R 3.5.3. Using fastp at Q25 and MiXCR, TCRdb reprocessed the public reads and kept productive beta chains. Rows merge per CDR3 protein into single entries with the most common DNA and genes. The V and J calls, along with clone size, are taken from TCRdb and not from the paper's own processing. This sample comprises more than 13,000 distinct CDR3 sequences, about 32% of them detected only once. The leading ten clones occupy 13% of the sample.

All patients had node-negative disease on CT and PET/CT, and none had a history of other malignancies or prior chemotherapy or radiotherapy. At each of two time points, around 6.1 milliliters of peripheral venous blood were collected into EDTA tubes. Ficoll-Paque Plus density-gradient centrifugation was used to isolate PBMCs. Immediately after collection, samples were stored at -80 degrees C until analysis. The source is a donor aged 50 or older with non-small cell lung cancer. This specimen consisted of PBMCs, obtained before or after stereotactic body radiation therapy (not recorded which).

The CDR3 region has the sequence CASSEFGTVNTRELFL. The DNA is TGTGCCAGCAGTGAATTCGGGACAGTTAACACCCGGGAGCTGTTTCTT. This receptor chain uses TRBV2 and TRBJ2-2; a stretch of 7 junction bases matches TRBD1. The germline V gene supplies CDR1 SNHLY and CDR2 FYNNEI. 16 amino acids form the CDR3, both terminal residues included. Of all the DNA, just the CDR3 is kept, 48 bases in frame from base 1.